This T cell receptor (beta chain) was retrieved from a study of T-cell memory formation after mild COVID-19. General study points: Pre-infection memory contained some responding clones, which suggested that cross-reactive memory had joined. Clones that got smaller from day 15 to 85 had even CD4/CD8, while clones growing later tipped toward CD4+. CD4+ clones that contracted lay mainly in CM and EM; CD8+ ones lay in EMRA.

TCRdb re-analysed the 5' RACE reads in MiXCR, keeping a single row per CDR3 protein. The data contain tens of thousands of distinct CDR3 sequences, about 14% of them seen just once; the ten biggest clones take up 25% to 35%. This clonotype has a handful of counts. Its matching antigen is unknown. This CDR3 has 15 residues. Trimming took 0 bases from V and 4 from J; bases not matched to a gene: 4. Per the germline V gene, CDR1 is MNHEY and CDR2 is SVGEGT. This sequence originates from an adult woman who had mild COVID-19 (a few samples of this study predate the infection). Cell type and time point are not known. The chain employs TRBV6-2 or TRBV6-3 and TRBJ2-3; 7 nucleotides match TRBD2. Specimen: PBMCs or a T cell subset sorted from them (not recorded which). CDR3 in amino acids: CASSYSGGTADTQYF. CDR3 coding DNA: TGTGCCAGCAGTTACTCGGGGGGGACCGCAGATACGCAGTATTTT.